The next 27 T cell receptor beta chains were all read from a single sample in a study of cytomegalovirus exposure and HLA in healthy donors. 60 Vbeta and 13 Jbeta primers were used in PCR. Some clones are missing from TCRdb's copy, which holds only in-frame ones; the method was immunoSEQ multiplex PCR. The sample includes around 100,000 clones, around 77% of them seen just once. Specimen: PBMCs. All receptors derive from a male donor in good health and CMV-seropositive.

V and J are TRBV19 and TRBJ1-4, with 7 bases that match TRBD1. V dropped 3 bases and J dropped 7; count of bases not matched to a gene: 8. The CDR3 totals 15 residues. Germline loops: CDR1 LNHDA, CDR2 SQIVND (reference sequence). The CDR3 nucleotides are TGTGCCAGTAGTATTTCGACAGGGAGGATTGAAAAACTGTTTTTT. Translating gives CASSISTGRIEKLFF.

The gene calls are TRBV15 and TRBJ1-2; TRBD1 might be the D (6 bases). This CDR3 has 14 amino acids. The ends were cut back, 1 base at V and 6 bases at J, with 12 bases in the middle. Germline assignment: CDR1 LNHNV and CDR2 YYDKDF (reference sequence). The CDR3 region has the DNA TGTGCCACCAGCAGAGCGGGGGGCAGAGATGGCTACACCTTC. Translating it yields CATSRAGGRDGYTF.

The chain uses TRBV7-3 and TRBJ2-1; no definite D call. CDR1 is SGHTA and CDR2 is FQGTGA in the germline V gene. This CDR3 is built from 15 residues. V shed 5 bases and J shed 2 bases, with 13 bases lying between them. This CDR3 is CASSANSLPYNEQFF. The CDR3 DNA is TGTGCCAGCAGCGCCAATAGTTTACCCTACAATGAGCAGTTCTTC.

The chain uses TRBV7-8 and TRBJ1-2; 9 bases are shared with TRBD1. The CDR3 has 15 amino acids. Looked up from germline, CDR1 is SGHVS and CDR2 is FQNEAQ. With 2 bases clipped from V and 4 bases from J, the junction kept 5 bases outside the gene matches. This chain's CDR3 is CASSLNRGHGYGYTF. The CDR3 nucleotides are TGTGCCAGCAGCTTAAACAGGGGGCATGGCTATGGCTACACCTTC.

CDR3 protein: CASSLRFGEQYF. Written as DNA, the CDR3 is TGTGCCAGCAGTCTGCGGTTCGGGGAGCAGTACTTC. The V call is TRBV27, the J call TRBJ2-7; D ambiguous. This CDR3 region has 12 residues. Germline CDR1 MNHEY, CDR2 SMNVEV (reference sequence). V lost 5 bases to trimming and J lost 7 bases, with 12 bases between them.

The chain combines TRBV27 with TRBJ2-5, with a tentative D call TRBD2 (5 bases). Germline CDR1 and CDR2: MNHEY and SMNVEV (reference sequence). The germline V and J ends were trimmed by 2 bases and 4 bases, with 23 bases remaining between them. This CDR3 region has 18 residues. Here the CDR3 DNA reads TGTGCCAGCAGTTTACGAGGGCCAGGTTATGGGAAAGGAGAGACCCAGTACTTC. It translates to CASSLRGPGYGKGETQYF.

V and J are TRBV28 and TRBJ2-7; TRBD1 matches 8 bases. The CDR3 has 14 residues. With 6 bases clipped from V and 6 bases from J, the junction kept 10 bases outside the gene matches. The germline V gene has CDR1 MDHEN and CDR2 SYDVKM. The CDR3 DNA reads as TGTGCCAGCAGCAACGGACAGGGTAGAGGCGAGCAGTACTTC. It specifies CASSNGQGRGEQYF.

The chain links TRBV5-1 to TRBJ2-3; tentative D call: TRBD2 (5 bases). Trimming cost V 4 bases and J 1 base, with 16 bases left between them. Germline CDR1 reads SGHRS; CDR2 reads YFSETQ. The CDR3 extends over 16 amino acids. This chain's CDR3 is CASSRGSAGGTDTQYF. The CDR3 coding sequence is TGCGCCAGCAGCCGGGGAAGTGCGGGTGGCACAGATACGCAGTATTTT.

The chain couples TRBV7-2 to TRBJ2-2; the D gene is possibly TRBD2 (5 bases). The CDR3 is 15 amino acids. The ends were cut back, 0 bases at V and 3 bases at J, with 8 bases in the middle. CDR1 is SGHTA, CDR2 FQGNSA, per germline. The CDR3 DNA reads TGTGCCAGCAGCTTAGCGGGAGACTACACCGGGGAGCTGTTTTTT. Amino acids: CASSLAGDYTGELFF. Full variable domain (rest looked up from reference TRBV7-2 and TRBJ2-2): GAGVSQSPSNKVTEKGKDVELRCDPISGHTALYWYRQSLGQGLEFLIYFQGNSAPDKSGLPSDRFSAERTGGSVSTLTIQRTQQEDSAVYLCASSLAGDYTGELFFGEGSRLTVL.

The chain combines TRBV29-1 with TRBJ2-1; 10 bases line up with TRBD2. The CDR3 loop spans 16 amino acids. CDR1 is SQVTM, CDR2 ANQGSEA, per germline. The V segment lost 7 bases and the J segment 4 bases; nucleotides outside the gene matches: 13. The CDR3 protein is CSASARTSGYYNEQFF. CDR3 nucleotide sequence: TGCAGCGCTTCTGCCCGGACTAGCGGTTATTACAATGAGCAGTTCTTC.

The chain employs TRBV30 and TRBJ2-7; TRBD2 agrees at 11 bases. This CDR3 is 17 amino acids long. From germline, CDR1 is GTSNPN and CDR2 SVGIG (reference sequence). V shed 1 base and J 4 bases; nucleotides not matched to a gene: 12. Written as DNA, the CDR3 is TGTGCCTGGAGTGAAGAGAGGGGGACTAGCGGCCGTTACGAGCAGTACTTC. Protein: CAWSEERGTSGRYEQYF.

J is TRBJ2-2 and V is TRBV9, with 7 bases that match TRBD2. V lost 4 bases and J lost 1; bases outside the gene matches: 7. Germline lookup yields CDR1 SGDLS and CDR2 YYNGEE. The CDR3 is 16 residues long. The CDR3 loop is CASSHSKRGNTGELFF. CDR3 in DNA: TGTGCCAGCAGCCACTCCAAGCGGGGGAACACCGGGGAGCTGTTTTTT.

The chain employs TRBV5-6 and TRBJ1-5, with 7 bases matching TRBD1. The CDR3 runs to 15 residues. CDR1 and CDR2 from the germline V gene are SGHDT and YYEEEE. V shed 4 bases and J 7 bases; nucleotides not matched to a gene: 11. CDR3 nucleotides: TGTGCCAGCAGCCTTACAGGGGTAAAAGGGCAGCCCCAGCATTTT. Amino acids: CASSLTGVKGQPQHF.

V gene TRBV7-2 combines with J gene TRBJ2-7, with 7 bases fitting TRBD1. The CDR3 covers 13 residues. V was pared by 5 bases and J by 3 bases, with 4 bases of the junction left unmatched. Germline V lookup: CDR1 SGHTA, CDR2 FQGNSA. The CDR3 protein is CASSPTGRYEQYF. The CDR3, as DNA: TGTGCCAGCAGCCCGACAGGGCGCTACGAGCAGTACTTC.

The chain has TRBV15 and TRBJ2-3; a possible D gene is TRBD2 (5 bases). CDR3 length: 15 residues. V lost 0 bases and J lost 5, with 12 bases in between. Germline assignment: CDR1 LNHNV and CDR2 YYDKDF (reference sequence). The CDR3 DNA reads TGTGCCACCAGCAGAGATGCCCCGGAGGTAGATACGCAGTATTTT. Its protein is CATSRDAPEVDTQYF.

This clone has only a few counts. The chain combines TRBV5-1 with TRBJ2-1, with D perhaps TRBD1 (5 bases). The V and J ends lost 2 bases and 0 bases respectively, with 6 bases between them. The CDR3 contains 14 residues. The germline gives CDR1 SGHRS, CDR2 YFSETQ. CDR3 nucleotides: TGCGCCAGCAGCTTCGACAGCTCCTACAATGAGCAGTTCTTC. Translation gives CASSFDSSYNEQFF.

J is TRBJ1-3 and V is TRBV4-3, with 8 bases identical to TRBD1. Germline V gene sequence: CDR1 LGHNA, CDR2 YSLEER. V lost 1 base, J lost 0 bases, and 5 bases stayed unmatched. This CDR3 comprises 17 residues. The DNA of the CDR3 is TGCGCCAGCAGCCAAGGGGCCACAGGGGGCTCTGGAAACACCATATATTTT. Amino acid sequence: CASSQGATGGSGNTIYF.

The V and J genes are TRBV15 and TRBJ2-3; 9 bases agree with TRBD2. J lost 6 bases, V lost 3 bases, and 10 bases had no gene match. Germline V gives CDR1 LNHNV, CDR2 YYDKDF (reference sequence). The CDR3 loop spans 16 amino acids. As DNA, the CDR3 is TGTGCCACCAGCAGGGATTTAGCGGGAGCTAGTGATACGCAGTATTTT. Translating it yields CATSRDLAGASDTQYF.

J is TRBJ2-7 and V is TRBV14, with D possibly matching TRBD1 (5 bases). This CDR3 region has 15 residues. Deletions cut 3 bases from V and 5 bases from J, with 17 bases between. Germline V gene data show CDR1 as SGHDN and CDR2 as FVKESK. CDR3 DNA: TGTGCCAGCAGCCAGAATTGGGGCGTAGGGGACGAGCAGTACTTC. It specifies CASSQNWGVGDEQYF.

The CDR3 coding sequence is TGTGCCAGCAGCCGACAGGGCCTAGCTTTCTTT. It translates to CASSRQGLAFF. The genes are TRBV7-9 and TRBJ1-1; 7 bases line up with TRBD1. After removal of 5 bases from V and 10 bases from J, the junction contained 4 bases not matched to a gene. CDR1 and CDR2 from the germline V gene are SEHNR and FQNEAQ (reference sequence). This CDR3 has 11 amino acids.

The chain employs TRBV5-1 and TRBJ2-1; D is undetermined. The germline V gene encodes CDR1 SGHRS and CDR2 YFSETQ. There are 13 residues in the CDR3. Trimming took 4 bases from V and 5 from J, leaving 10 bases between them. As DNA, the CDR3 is TGCGCCAGCAGCACTATGTTAGACAATGAGCAGTTCTTC. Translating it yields CASSTMLDNEQFF. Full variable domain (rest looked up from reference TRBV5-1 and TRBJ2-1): KAGVTQTPRYLIKTRGQQVTLSCSPISGHRSVSWYQQTPGQGLQFLFEYFSETQRNKGNFPGRFSGRQFSNSRSEMNVSTLELGDSALYLCASSTMLDNEQFFGPGTRLTVL.

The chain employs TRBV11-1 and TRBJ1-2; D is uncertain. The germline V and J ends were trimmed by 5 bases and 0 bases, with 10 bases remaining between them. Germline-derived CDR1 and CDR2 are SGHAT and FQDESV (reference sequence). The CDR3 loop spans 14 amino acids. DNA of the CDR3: TGTGCCAGCAGCCGTGGCGGAACTAACTATGGCTACACCTTC. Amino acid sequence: CASSRGGTNYGYTF.

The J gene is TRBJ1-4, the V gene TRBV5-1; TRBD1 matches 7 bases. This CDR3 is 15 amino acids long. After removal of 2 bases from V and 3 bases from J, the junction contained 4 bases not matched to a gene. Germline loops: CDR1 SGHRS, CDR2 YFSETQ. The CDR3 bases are TGCGCCAGCAGCTTAGGGACAGCTCCTAATGAAAAACTGTTTTTT. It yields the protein CASSLGTAPNEKLFF.

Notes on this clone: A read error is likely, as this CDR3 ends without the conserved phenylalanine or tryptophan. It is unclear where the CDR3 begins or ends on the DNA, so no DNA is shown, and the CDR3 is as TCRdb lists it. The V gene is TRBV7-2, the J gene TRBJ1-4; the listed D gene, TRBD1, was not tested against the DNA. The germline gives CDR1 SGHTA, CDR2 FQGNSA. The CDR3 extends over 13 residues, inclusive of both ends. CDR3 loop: CASSFESSDRVYD.

CDR3 sequence reads: CATPTDRGSEQYF. In nucleotides, the CDR3 is TGTGCCACCCCCACTGACAGGGGGAGCGAGCAGTACTTC. This chain connects TRBV15 to TRBJ2-7, with 9 bases identical to TRBD1. CDR1 is LNHNV and CDR2 is YYDKDF in the germline V gene (reference sequence). The CDR3 has 13 residues. The J segment lost 6 bases and the V segment lost 8 bases, leaving 8 bases of the junction unmatched.

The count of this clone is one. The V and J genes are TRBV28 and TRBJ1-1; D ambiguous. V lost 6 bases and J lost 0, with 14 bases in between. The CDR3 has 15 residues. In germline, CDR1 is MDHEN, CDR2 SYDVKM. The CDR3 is CASSLDGEMNTEAFF. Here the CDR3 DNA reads TGTGCCAGCAGCCTGGATGGAGAAATGAACACTGAAGCTTTCTTT.

DNA for the CDR3: TGTGCCAGTAGTTTCCAAATAGCGGGAGGGATAGCAGATACGCAGTATTTT. Residues: CASSFQIAGGIADTQYF. The chain has TRBV19 and TRBJ2-3; 11 nucleotides match TRBD2. Looked up from germline, CDR1 is LNHDA and CDR2 is SQIVND (reference sequence). CDR3 length: 17 residues. V trimming: 5 bases; J trimming: 4 bases; junction bases outside the gene matches: 11. Supplemented by reference TRBV19 and TRBJ2-3, the full variable domain reads DGGITQSPKYLFRKEGQNVTLSCEQNLNHDAMYWYRQDPGQGLRLIYYSQIVNDFQKGDIAEGYSVSREKKESFPLTVTSAQKNPTAFYLCASSFQIAGGIADTQYFGPGTRLTVL.